The rows below give T cell receptor beta chains drawn from one sample of a study of identical twins. TCRdb ran MiXCR on the 5' RACE reads and lists one entry per CDR3 protein. This sample carries about 890,000 distinct CDR3 sequences, roughly an eighth of them seen once, and the ten largest clones take around 1.6%. This sample also appeared in a second study, on yellow fever vaccine responses in identical twins.

The sample consisted of PBMCs. All receptors derive from a woman younger than 30 in good health. Both conserved end residues are part of each CDR3. D genes are given only for firm matches. Some rows mark clone size as missing; the rest say once, few, many or name a class of expanded clone.

CDR3 protein: CSAFTGQLSSTDTQYF
CDR3 DNA: TGCAGTGCTTTTACGGGACAGCTCTCTAGCACAGATACGCAGTATTTT
V gene: TRBV20-1
D gene: TRBD1
clone size: -
J gene: TRBJ2-3

CDR3 protein: CASSWNPQGGETQYF
CDR3 DNA: TGCGCCAGCAGCTGGAACCCCCAGGGTGGAGAGACCCAGTACTTC
V gene: TRBV5-1
D gene: -
clone size: -
J gene: TRBJ2-5

CDR3 protein: CASSLGDFNQPQHF
CDR3 DNA: TGCGCCAGCAGCTTGGGGGACTTCAATCAGCCCCAGCATTTT
V gene: TRBV5-1
D gene: -
clone size: -
J gene: TRBJ1-5

CDR3 protein: CASSPGPPNEKLFF
CDR3 DNA: TGTGCCAGTTCCCCGGGACCTCCCAATGAAAAACTGTTTTTT
V gene: TRBV7-2
D gene: -
clone size: few
J gene: TRBJ1-4

CDR3 protein: CSARWEINQPQHF
CDR3 DNA: TGCAGTGCTAGATGGGAAATCAATCAGCCCCAGCATTTT
V gene: TRBV20-1
D gene: -
clone size: few
J gene: TRBJ1-5

CDR3 protein: CASRILRGLRYNEQFF
CDR3 DNA: TGTGCCAGCAGAATCCTCCGGGGCCTGAGATACAATGAGCAGTTCTTC
V gene: TRBV5-7
D gene: -
clone size: few
J gene: TRBJ2-1

CDR3 protein: CASSQDGFNTEAFF
CDR3 DNA: TGTGCCAGCAGCCAAGATGGGTTTAACACTGAAGCTTTCTTT
V gene: TRBV3-1
D gene: -
clone size: -
J gene: TRBJ1-1

CDR3 protein: CASSGAEEQYF
CDR3 DNA: TGTGCCAGCAGTGGGGCGGAAGAGCAGTACTTC
V gene: TRBV2
D gene: -
clone size: few
J gene: TRBJ2-7

CDR3 protein: CASSQAGEGYEQYF
CDR3 DNA: TGTGCCAGCAGCCAAGCCGGCGAGGGCTACGAGCAGTACTTC
V gene: TRBV3-1
D gene: -
clone size: -
J gene: TRBJ2-7

CDR3 protein: CAIRTNYNEQFF
CDR3 DNA: TGTGCCATCCGAACCAACTACAATGAGCAGTTCTTC
V gene: TRBV12-3/TRBV12-4
D gene: -
clone size: -
J gene: TRBJ2-1

CDR3 protein: CSAPGQWSSAYNEQFF
CDR3 DNA: TGCAGTGCTCCCGGGCAGTGGTCTAGCGCCTACAATGAGCAGTTCTTC
V gene: TRBV20-1
D gene: -
clone size: -
J gene: TRBJ2-1

CDR3 protein: CASSLVGLNTGELFF
CDR3 DNA: TGTGCCAGCAGCTTAGTTGGACTTAACACCGGGGAGCTGTTTTTT
V gene: TRBV7-2
D gene: -
clone size: many
J gene: TRBJ2-2